These 17 T cell receptor beta chains came from one sample sequenced in a study of lymphopenia after photon versus proton radiotherapy. Method: immunoSEQ multiplex PCR; TCRdb's copy keeps in-frame clones and lacks some. The data hold 150,000 to 200,000 clones, with approximately 91% observed a single time. Sequencing was performed on peripheral blood, taken from a patient treated with photon-based radiotherapy. These receptors all stem from a man over 45 with gastric cancer.

The V gene is TRBV11-2, the J gene TRBJ2-2, with TRBD2 identical over 9 bases. With 6 bases clipped from V and 8 bases from J, the junction kept 7 bases outside the gene matches. This CDR3 region has 14 residues. CDR1 SGHAT and CDR2 FQNNGV come from the germline V gene. CDR3 DNA sequence: TGTGCCAGCAGTCTAGGGACTAGCTCTGGGGAGCTGTTTTTT. It is translated as CASSLGTSSGELFF.

The table lists this clone with a count of one. The chain combines TRBV11-2 with TRBJ2-5, with TRBD1 matching 7 bases. V lost 3 bases, J lost 1 base, and 5 bases stayed unmatched. CDR3 length: 15 amino acids. Germline V gene data show CDR1 as SGHAT and CDR2 as FQNNGV. The CDR3 sequence is CASSFQGQIQETQYF. The CDR3 nucleotides are TGTGCCAGCAGCTTTCAGGGACAGATCCAAGAGACCCAGTACTTC.

V usage is TRBV27 and J usage is TRBJ2-7, with a possible D match to TRBD2 (7 bases). Per germline, CDR1 MNHEY and CDR2 SMNVEV (reference sequence). This CDR3 spans 16 amino acids. V lost 6 bases and J 1 base, leaving 19 bases between the germline ends. Here the CDR3 DNA reads TGTGCCAGCAGGATTTTGGGGGGCGGGAGATCCTACGAGCAGTACTTC. It translates to CASRILGGGRSYEQYF.

This chain links TRBV11-2 with TRBJ1-5; a possible D gene is TRBD1 (5 bases). CDR3 length: 14 amino acids. The V end lost 0 bases, the J end lost 7 bases, and 10 bases lay between the germline ends. CDR1 is SGHAT and CDR2 is FQNNGV in the germline V gene. CDR3 protein: CASSLDRAEQPQHF. In DNA, the CDR3 is TGTGCCAGCAGCTTAGACAGGGCGGAACAGCCCCAGCATTTT. The full variable domain, completed using reference TRBV11-2 and TRBJ1-5, is EAGVAQSPRYKIIEKRQSVAFWCNPISGHATLYWYQQILGQGPKLLIQFQNNGVVDDSQLPKDRFSAERLKGVDSTLKIQPAKLEDSAVYLCASSLDRAEQPQHFGDGTRLSIL.

This clone was observed a few times. V usage is TRBV5-6 and J usage is TRBJ2-5; 14 nucleotides match TRBD2. The V gene end was trimmed by 0 bases and the J gene end by 5 bases; junction bases not matched to a gene: 9. This CDR3 spans 18 amino acids. Germline CDR1 and CDR2: SGHDT and YYEEEE. DNA of the CDR3: TGTGCCAGCAGCTTGGTCTTGGGACTAGCGGGAGTAGGGGAGACCCAGTACTTC. As protein: CASSLVLGLAGVGETQYF.

The chain links TRBV28 to TRBJ1-5; D may be TRBD1 (5 bases). V was clipped by 5 bases and J by 7 bases, with 12 bases between them. CDR1 MDHEN and CDR2 SYDVKM come from the germline V gene. CDR3 length equals 13 residues. The CDR3 loop reads CASSQGVSQPQHF. In DNA form, the CDR3 reads TGTGCCAGCAGTCAGGGCGTCAGCCAGCCCCAGCATTTT.

This clone is a singleton in its sample. This chain links TRBV7-2 with TRBJ2-4, with TRBD1 matching over 11 bases. The CDR3 is 16 amino acids. Trimming took 4 bases from V and 6 from J; bases not matched to a gene: 8. In germline, CDR1 is SGHTA, CDR2 FQGNSA. CDR3 region: CASSSAGTGGGNIQYF. The DNA for the CDR3 is TGTGCCAGCAGCTCCGCGGGGACAGGGGGTGGAAACATTCAGTACTTC. Variable domain in full (rest from reference TRBV7-2 and TRBJ2-4): GAGVSQSPSNKVTEKGKDVELRCDPISGHTALYWYRQSLGQGLEFLIYFQGNSAPDKSGLPSDRFSAERTGGSVSTLTIQRTQQEDSAVYLCASSSAGTGGGNIQYFGAGTRLSVL.

CDR3 bases: TGTGCCTGGAACGGGGAGGCTAGCGGGAATCATGAGCAGTTCTTC. Encoded protein: CAWNGEASGNHEQFF. The chain joins TRBV30 to TRBJ2-1, with TRBD2 matching 9 bases. The length of the CDR3 is 15 residues. Germline assignment: CDR1 GTSNPN and CDR2 SVGIG (reference sequence). Losses at the gene ends were 4 bases for V and 8 bases for J; bases not matched to a gene: 12.

This sequence joins TRBV6-1 and TRBJ2-7, with 7 bases fitting TRBD1. V trimming: 6 bases; J trimming: 0 bases; junction bases outside the gene matches: 5. The germline V gene has CDR1 MNHNS and CDR2 SASEGT. The CDR3 runs to 14 residues. DNA of the CDR3: TGTGCCAGCAGCTTCGGGACAGTCTCCTACGAGCAGTACTTC. This gives the protein CASSFGTVSYEQYF.

V gene TRBV18 combines with J gene TRBJ2-7; TRBD2 matches at 11 bases. The CDR3 consists of 19 residues. Germline V CDR1 and CDR2: KGHSH, LQKENI. J gave up 3 bases and V 3 bases, and 16 bases lay outside the gene matches. CDR3 nucleotide sequence: TGTGCCAGCTCACCGCTGTATAGCGGGAGGGCCACGAGGGACTACGAGCAGTACTTC. This gives the protein CASSPLYSGRATRDYEQYF.

The rearrangement joins TRBV6-6 to TRBJ2-3; TRBD1 agrees at 7 bases. The CDR3 is 14 residues long. The trim removed 6 bases at V and 6 bases at J, leaving 9 bases unmatched. Per germline, CDR1 MNHNY and CDR2 SVGAGI (reference sequence). The CDR3: CASSTQDRWDTQYF. DNA of the CDR3: TGTGCCAGCAGCACGCAGGACAGGTGGGATACGCAGTATTTT.

The chain combines TRBV10-3 with TRBJ2-6, with D perhaps given as TRBD1 or TRBD2 (5 bases each). The V gene lost 4 bases and the J gene lost 0 bases, with 7 bases spanning the gap. CDR1 and CDR2 (germline): ENHRY, SYGVKD. The length of the CDR3 is 15 residues. DNA of the CDR3: TGTGCCATCAGTGGGGACGGCTCTGGGGCCAACGTCCTGACTTTC. Amino acid sequence: CAISGDGSGANVLTF.

The rearrangement joins TRBV7-9 to TRBJ2-7; weak D call: TRBD2 (6 bases). Trimming cost V 9 bases and J 2 bases, with 11 bases left between them. The CDR3 loop spans 12 amino acids. Germline assignment: CDR1 SEHNR and CDR2 FQNEAQ (reference sequence). CDR3 sequence: CASRGSTYEQYF. Here the CDR3 DNA reads TGTGCCAGTCGGGGGTCAACCTACGAGCAGTACTTC.

In this sample, this clone turned up a few times. The chain has TRBV6-5 and TRBJ1-2, with 10 bases lining up with TRBD1. The J segment lost 3 bases and the V segment lost 6 bases, leaving 7 bases of the junction unmatched. The CDR3 covers 15 residues. CDR1 and CDR2 (germline): MNHEY, SVGAGI. The CDR3 protein is CASSPGTGVDYGYTF. In nucleotides, the CDR3 is TGTGCCAGCAGCCCCGGGACAGGGGTCGACTATGGCTACACCTTC.

The chain carries TRBV7-2 and TRBJ2-7; D tentatively reads TRBD1 or TRBD2 (5 bases each). V lost 0 bases to trimming and J lost 2 bases, with 11 bases between them. Germline CDR1 is SGHTA and CDR2 is FQGNSA. CDR3 length: 15 amino acids. CDR3 sequence (DNA): TGTGCCAGCAGCTTAGCCGGGACGGAAACCTACGAGCAGTACTTC. This codes for CASSLAGTETYEQYF.

The J gene is TRBJ2-7, the V gene TRBV9; the D gene is possibly TRBD1 (6 bases). V lost 0 bases and J 0 bases, leaving 10 bases between the germline ends. This CDR3 has 15 amino acids. Germline V gene lookup returns CDR1 SGDLS and CDR2 YYNGEE. The CDR3 nucleotides are TGTGCCAGCAGCGTAGGGGACACGAGCTCCTACGAGCAGTACTTC. Translation gives CASSVGDTSSYEQYF.

The chain uses TRBV27 and TRBJ2-7; 12 bases are shared with TRBD2. In germline, CDR1 is MNHEY, CDR2 SMNVEV (reference sequence). V lost 4 bases to trimming and J lost 2 bases; unmatched junction nucleotides: 3. There are 15 residues in the CDR3. The CDR3 bases are TGTGCCAGCAGTTACCGACTAGCGGGAGCCTACGAGCAGTACTTC. Amino acids: CASSYRLAGAYEQYF.